This T cell receptor beta chain comes out of a study of neoadjuvant nivolumab and ipilimumab in lung cancer. Overall study: Nivolumab 3 mg/kg was given days 1, 15 and 29, plus ipilimumab 1 mg/kg day 1 in combination.

The table came from immunoSEQ multiplex PCR; TCRdb's copy has only in-frame clones and leaves some out. This sample carries 40,000 to 60,000 clones, around nine tenths of them seen once, and the ten largest clones take around 3.6%. The study's findings and limits: From pretherapy to surgery, tumor richness and clonality rose with dual therapy. Resected tumors had greater TCR richness and clonality than uninvolved lung. Only a single major-pathologic-response sample was available for clonality analysis.

On this clone itself: Its antigen is not identified.

The specimen comprised blood, sampled before neoadjuvant nivolumab, alone or with ipilimumab. The clonotype was recovered from an adult with non-small cell lung cancer. Some clones in this sample may be carry-over from other donors' samples.

The CDR3, as DNA: TGCGCCAGCAGCTTGATGGGAGGGACCACCTCCTACGAGCAGTACTTC. Amino acid sequence: CASSLMGGTTSYEQYF. This chain connects TRBV5-1 to TRBJ2-7; 7 bases align to TRBD2. The trim removed 1 base at V and 0 bases at J, leaving 7 bases unmatched. The CDR3 loop spans 16 amino acids. Germline values: CDR1 SGHRS, CDR2 YFSETQ.